This TCR beta chain was recovered during a study of blood T cell repertoires in COVID-19. Per germline, CDR1 SEHNR and CDR2 FQNEAQ (reference sequence). Trimming stripped 5 bases from V and 4 bases from J, with 14 bases between. The CDR3 extends over 14 amino acids. Clones were read by immunoSEQ multiplex PCR, and TCRdb kept only the in-frame ones, dropping some. The sample contains 150,000 to 200,000 clones, 87% of which appear only once. This TCR was sampled from a woman in her forties or fifties with acute or convalescent COVID-19. The rearrangement uses TRBV7-9 and TRBJ2-5; the D gene is possibly TRBD2 (6 bases). The specimen was peripheral blood. CDR3 region: CASSPDVGGETQYF. Written as DNA, the CDR3 is TGTGCCAGCAGCCCGGACGTGGGAGGAGAGACCCAGTACTTC. Combining the CDR3 with reference TRBV7-9 and TRBJ2-5 gives the whole variable domain DTGVSQNPRHKITKRGQNVTFRCDPISEHNRLYWYRQTLGQGPEFLTYFQNEAQLEKSRLLSDRFSAERPKGSFSTLEIQRTEQGDSAMYLCASSPDVGGETQYFGPGTRLLVL.